Below, 8 T cell receptor beta chains from the same sample are listed, as sequenced in a study of response to subunit inactivated influenza vaccine. TCRdb re-analysed the RT-PCR reads in MiXCR, keeping a single row per CDR3 protein. The table has more than 700,000 distinct CDR3 sequences, less than 25% seen once. The specimen comprised PBMCs from blood, sampled roughly 5 days after vaccination. The origin of the receptors is a man aged 50-60 years who received an inactivated influenza vaccine.

This sequence joins TRBV24-1 and TRBJ2-3; no definite D call. Trimming left V 6 bases short and J 0 bases short, with 12 bases between. This CDR3 has 15 residues. Germline V gives CDR1 KGHDR, CDR2 SFDVKD. This CDR3 reads CATSTIVSSTDTQYF. The CDR3 DNA sequence: TGTGCCACCAGTACAATAGTATCTAGCACAGATACGCAGTATTTT.

This clonotype came up many times. The rearrangement uses TRBV20-1 and TRBJ1-6; no clear D. CDR1 and CDR2 from the germline V gene are DFQATT and SNEGSKA (reference sequence). V was cut by 6 bases and J by 10 bases, with 19 bases left in between. The CDR3 is 14 amino acids. The DNA of the CDR3 is TGCAGTGCCGGTTCGGGCTCCGGTGCATCACCCCTCCACTTT. Its protein product is CSAGSGSGASPLHF.

The chain employs TRBV7-9 and TRBJ1-5, with D tentatively TRBD1 (5 bases). V was shortened by 11 bases and J by 7 bases, with 18 bases between the two germline ends. The CDR3 is 13 amino acids. CDR1 is SEHNR and CDR2 is FQNEAQ in the germline V gene (reference sequence). This CDR3 is CAVEGGTRQPQHF. The CDR3, as DNA: TGTGCCGTTGAAGGCGGGACTAGGCAGCCCCAGCATTTT.

V and J are TRBV4-2 and TRBJ2-5; 10 bases line up with TRBD2. V lost 1 base and J lost 2; bases outside the gene matches: 4. This CDR3 has 16 residues. Germline V CDR1 and CDR2: LGHNA, YNFKEQ. CDR3 sequence (DNA): TGTGCCAGCAGCCAAGTGACTAGCGGGCTTCAAGAGACCCAGTACTTC. Residues: CASSQVTSGLQETQYF.

This clonotype has a handful of counts. The chain employs TRBV5-1 and TRBJ2-5; a possible D gene is TRBD2 (7 bases). Per germline, CDR1 SGHRS and CDR2 YFSETQ. The CDR3 length is 15 residues. The V gene lost 0 bases and the J gene lost 5 bases, with 14 bases spanning the gap. The CDR3 sequence is CASSLEGGELETQYF. As DNA, the CDR3 is TGCGCCAGCAGCTTGGAGGGGGGGGAGTTGGAGACCCAGTACTTC.

The table lists this clonotype with many counts. The CDR3 DNA reads TGTGCCAGCAGCACCGGGACTAGCGGCTACGAGCAGTACTTC. Translating gives CASSTGTSGYEQYF. The V call is TRBV12-3 or TRBV12-4, the J call TRBJ2-7, with 11 nucleotides matching TRBD2. The length of the CDR3 is 14 residues. J gave up 3 bases and V 6 bases, and 4 bases lay outside the gene matches.

The chain employs TRBV30 and TRBJ2-1; D is unclear. Trimming removed 1 base at V and 10 bases at J, with 11 bases between. In germline, CDR1 is GTSNPN, CDR2 SVGIG (reference sequence). The CDR3 totals 12 residues. The CDR3 DNA follows: TGTGCCTGGAGTGCGACCCCGTCAGAGCAGTTCTTC. Its protein product is CAWSATPSEQFF.

The chain joins TRBV10-2 to TRBJ2-2; D unresolved. V was clipped by 0 bases and J by 5 bases, with 7 bases between them. The CDR3 runs to 14 residues. The germline V gene has CDR1 WSHSY and CDR2 SAAADI. This chain's CDR3 is CASSESGRTGELFF. Here the CDR3 DNA reads TGCGCCAGCAGTGAGTCTGGGCGGACCGGGGAGCTGTTTTTT.